This is a list of T cell receptor beta chains from one sample in a study of CD8 T cells in Susac syndrome. MiXCR was run by TCRdb on the immunoSEQ multiplex PCR reads, yielding one entry per CDR3 protein. The profile shows about 100,000 distinct CDR3 sequences, 90% to 95% of them singletons. The sample comprised CD8+ T cells from PBMCs. The receptors stem from a human donor in good health. CDR3s include the opening cysteine and the closing phenylalanine or tryptophan. D genes are given only for firm matches.

TRBJ2-7,-,12,TRBV5-6,TGTGCCAGCAGCCAACAAAGCGGGGAGCAGTACTTC,CASSQQSGEQYF
TRBJ2-7,TRBD2,16,TRBV3-1,TGTGCCAGCAGCCCAGAGGGAAGCGGGGGGGCCTACGAGCAGTACTTC,CASSPEGSGGAYEQYF
TRBJ1-5,-,14,TRBV6-1,TGTGCCAGCAGTGAATGGCAGGGCAATCAGCCCCAGCATTTT,CASSEWQGNQPQHF
TRBJ1-3,-,15,TRBV6-6,TGTGCCAGCACTCTTAGGGTCAGTCCTGGAAACACCATATATTTT,CASTLRVSPGNTIYF
TRBJ2-7,TRBD2,16,TRBV5-1,TGCGCCAGCAGCTTCGAGACCAGCGGGACCTCCTACGAGCAGTACTTC,CASSFETSGTSYEQYF
TRBJ2-6,-,17,TRBV7-8,TGTGCCAGCAGCTTAGCGGTTTGGGGGCGGGGGGCCAACGTCCTGACTTTC,CASSLAVWGRGANVLTF
TRBJ2-5,TRBD2,17,TRBV13,TGTGCCAGCAGCTCAGGGAGGGGCCCAAAACGGAAAGAGACCCAGTACTTC,CASSSGRGPKRKETQYF
TRBJ2-7,-,13,TRBV5-6,TGTGCCAGCAGCTTGTGGGACGCCTACGAGCAGTACTTC,CASSLWDAYEQYF
TRBJ2-3,-,14,TRBV4-1,TGCGCCAGCAGCCAAGAGCGCTTCACAGATACGCAGTATTTT,CASSQERFTDTQYF
TRBJ1-6,TRBD1,15,TRBV12-3/TRBV12-4,TGTGCCAGCAGTTTGGGACAGGGGGAAAATTCACCCCTCCACTTT,CASSLGQGENSPLHF
TRBJ2-5,TRBD1,13,TRBV11-2,TGTGCCAGCAGCGTAATCAGGGGGGAGACCCAGTACTTC,CASSVIRGETQYF
TRBJ2-7,TRBD1,16,TRBV7-6,TGTGCCAGCAGCCATAACAGGGGCGCCAACTCCTACGAGCAGTACTTC,CASSHNRGANSYEQYF
TRBJ2-1,-,15,TRBV14,TGTGCCAGCAGCCCCACCCGGGGGATCTACAATGAGCAGTTCTTC,CASSPTRGIYNEQFF
TRBJ2-1,-,13,TRBV12-3/TRBV12-4,TGTGCCAGCACCGAGGGGTCCTACAATGAGCAGTTCTTC,CASTEGSYNEQFF
TRBJ2-3,-,14,TRBV19,TGTGCCAGCTGCTGGTTGACCTCCACAGATACGCAGTATTTT,CASCWLTSTDTQYF